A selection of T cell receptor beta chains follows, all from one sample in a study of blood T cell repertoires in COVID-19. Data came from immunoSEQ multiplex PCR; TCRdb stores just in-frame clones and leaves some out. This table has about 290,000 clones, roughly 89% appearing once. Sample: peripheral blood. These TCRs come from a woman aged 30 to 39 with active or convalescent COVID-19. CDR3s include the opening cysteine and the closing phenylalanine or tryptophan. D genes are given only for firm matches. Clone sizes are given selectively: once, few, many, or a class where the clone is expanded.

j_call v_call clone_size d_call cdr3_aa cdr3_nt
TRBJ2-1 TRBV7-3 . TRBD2 CATPAEVAGGQRAYNEQFF TGTGCCACCCCAGCCGAGGTAGCGGGGGGGCAACGTGCTTACAATGAGCAGTTCTTC
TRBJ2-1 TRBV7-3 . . CASSLTGTVNEQFF TGTGCCAGCAGCTTAACCGGGACTGTCAATGAGCAGTTCTTC
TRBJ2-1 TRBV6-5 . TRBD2 CASSYFAGGNEQFF TGTGCCAGCAGTTACTTCGCGGGGGGCAATGAGCAGTTCTTC
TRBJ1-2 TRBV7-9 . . CASALFSDSGYTF TGTGCCAGCGCGCTGTTCTCGGACAGTGGCTACACCTTC
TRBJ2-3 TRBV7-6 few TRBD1 CASSFPGQGTRADTQYF TGTGCCAGCAGCTTTCCGGGACAGGGGACGAGAGCAGATACGCAGTATTTT
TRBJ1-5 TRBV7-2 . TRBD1 CASRSTGGDQPQHF TGTGCCAGCAGATCCACAGGGGGTGATCAGCCCCAGCATTTT
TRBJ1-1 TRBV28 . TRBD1 CASSLIQGSTEAFF TGTGCCAGCAGTTTAATACAGGGGTCCACTGAAGCTTTCTTT
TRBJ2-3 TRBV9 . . CASSALDTQYF TGTGCCAGCAGCGCCCTGGATACGCAGTATTTT
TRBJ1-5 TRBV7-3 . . CASSQGSDQPQHF TGTGCCAGCAGCCAAGGGAGCGATCAGCCCCAGCATTTT
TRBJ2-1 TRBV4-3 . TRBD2 CASSPRLAIEQFF TGCGCCAGCAGCCCCAGACTAGCCATCGAGCAGTTCTTC
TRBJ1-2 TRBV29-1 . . CSVWTEKYYGYTF TGCAGCGTATGGACAGAGAAATACTATGGCTACACCTTC
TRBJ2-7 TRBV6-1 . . CASSEIGTNEQYF TGTGCCAGCAGTGAGATTGGGACAAACGAGCAGTACTTC
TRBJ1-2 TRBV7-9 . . CASTMRGNGYTF TGTGCCAGCACCATGCGGGGTAATGGCTACACCTTC
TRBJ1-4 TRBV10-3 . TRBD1 CAISTGEGNEKLFF TGTGCCATCAGTACAGGGGAAGGAAATGAAAAACTGTTTTTT
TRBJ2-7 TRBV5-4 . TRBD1 CASSSAGQGQVEQYF TGTGCCAGCAGCTCCGCCGGACAGGGGCAGGTCGAGCAGTACTTC
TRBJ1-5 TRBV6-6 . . CASSRPSGVTGNQPQHF TGTGCCAGCAGCCGACCCTCGGGGGTCACTGGCAATCAGCCCCAGCATTTT
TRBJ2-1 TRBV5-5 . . CASSLGQYNEQFF TGTGCCAGCAGCTTGGGGCAGTACAATGAGCAGTTCTTC
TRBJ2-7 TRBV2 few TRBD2 CKVSGGIYEQYF TGTAAAGTTAGCGGGGGAATTTACGAGCAGTACTTC
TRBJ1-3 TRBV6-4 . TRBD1 CASSDRQGSSSGNTIYF TGTGCCAGCAGTGATCGACAGGGTTCTTCCTCTGGAAACACCATATATTTT
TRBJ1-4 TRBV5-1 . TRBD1 CASSLGDRAEEKLFF TGCGCCAGCAGCTTGGGGGACAGGGCCGAAGAAAAACTGTTTTTT
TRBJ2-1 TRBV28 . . CASSLGSSYNEQFF TGTGCCAGCAGTTTAGGTAGTTCCTACAATGAGCAGTTCTTC
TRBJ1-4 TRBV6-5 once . CASSQERAGEKLFF TGTGCCAGCAGCCAGGAAAGGGCGGGAGAAAAACTGTTTTTT
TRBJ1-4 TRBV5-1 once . CASSLGTGSGEKLFF TGCGCCAGCAGCTTGGGTACAGGTTCAGGAGAAAAACTGTTTTTT
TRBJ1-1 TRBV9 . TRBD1 CASSARQGLTEAFF TGTGCCAGCAGCGCCCGACAGGGCCTGACTGAAGCTTTCTTT
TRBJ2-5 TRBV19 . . CASSERTFQETQYF TGTGCCAGTAGTGAGCGGACCTTCCAAGAGACCCAGTACTTC
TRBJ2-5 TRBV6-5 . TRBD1 CASLRGDREETQYF TGTGCCAGCCTGAGGGGAGACAGGGAAGAGACCCAGTACTTC
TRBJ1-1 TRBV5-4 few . CASSRTVNTEAFF TGTGCCAGCAGCAGGACAGTGAACACTGAAGCTTTCTTT
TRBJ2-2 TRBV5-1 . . CATSEAPTNTGELFF TGCGCCACCTCGGAGGCACCAACGAACACCGGGGAGCTGTTTTTT
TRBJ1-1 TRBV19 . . CASSKTSNTEAFF TGTGCCAGTAGTAAGACATCGAACACTGAAGCTTTCTTT
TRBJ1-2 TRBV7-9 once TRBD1 CASSFDRGTLYYGYTF TGTGCCAGCAGTTTCGACAGGGGGACCCTTTACTATGGCTACACCTTC
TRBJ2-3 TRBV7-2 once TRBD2 CASSLASGADTQYF TGTGCCAGCAGCTTAGCAAGCGGGGCGGATACGCAGTATTTT
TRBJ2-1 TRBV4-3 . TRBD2 CASSQGLEVAGKLEQFF TGCGCCAGCAGCCAAGGCCTAGAGGTAGCGGGGAAGCTTGAGCAGTTCTTC
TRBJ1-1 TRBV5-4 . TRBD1 CASSLSQGARTEAFF TGTGCCAGCAGCTTGTCGCAGGGGGCAAGGACTGAAGCTTTCTTT
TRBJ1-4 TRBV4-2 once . CASSPGIGGEKLFF TGTGCCAGCAGCCCGGGGATTGGCGGTGAAAAACTGTTTTTT
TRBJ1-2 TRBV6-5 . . CASSSSPNYGYTF TGTGCCAGCAGTTCGTCCCCTAACTATGGCTACACCTTC
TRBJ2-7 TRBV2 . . CASREGSEQYF TGTGCCAGCAGGGAGGGCTCCGAGCAGTACTTC
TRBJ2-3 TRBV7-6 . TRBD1 CASSLAVGQGLRYTQYF TGTGCCAGCAGCTTAGCGGTGGGACAGGGGCTACGATATACGCAGTATTTT
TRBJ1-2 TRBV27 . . CASGTGQVHGYTF TGTGCCAGCGGAACTGGACAAGTCCATGGCTACACCTTC
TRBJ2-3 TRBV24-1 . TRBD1 CATSDLPRGPADTQYF TGTGCCACCAGTGATTTGCCCAGGGGGCCAGCAGATACGCAGTATTTT
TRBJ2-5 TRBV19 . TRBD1 CASSPRDRGGETQYF TGTGCCAGTAGTCCCCGGGACAGGGGCGGGGAGACCCAGTACTTC
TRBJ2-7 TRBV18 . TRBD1 CASSPGTGGIGEQYF TGTGCCAGCTCACCAGGGACAGGGGGTATCGGGGAGCAGTACTTC
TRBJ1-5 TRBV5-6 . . CASSLTNQPQHF TGTGCCAGCAGCTTGACTAATCAGCCCCAGCATTTT
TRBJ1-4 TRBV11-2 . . CASSLVGGTNEKLFF TGTGCCAGCAGCTTAGTTGGAGGAACTAATGAAAAACTGTTTTTT
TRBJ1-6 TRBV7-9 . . CASSPAVYGRNSPLHF TGTGCCAGCAGCCCAGCGGTATACGGCCGGAATTCACCCCTCCACTTT
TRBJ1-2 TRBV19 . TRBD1 CASGTDYGYTF TGTGCCAGTGGGACAGATTATGGCTACACCTTC